This T cell receptor (beta chain) was profiled in a study of shared clonotypes between healthy human individuals. General observations from the study: With several donors compared, around 5.4% of naive CD4 clonotypes were shared.

This CDR3 has 13 residues. Germline CDR1 reads MNHEY; CDR2 reads SVGAGI. Trimming took 2 bases from V and 5 from J, leaving 10 bases between them. The assay used deep level. The assay was immunoSEQ multiplex PCR, and TCRdb's table has in-frame clones only and misses some. The sample records about 2.2 million clones, just over 90% being singletons. In the case of this clone: The antigen is not known.

Terminally differentiated effector memory CD45RA+ cells were excluded from the naive CD8 cells, which were CD45RO-negative and positively selected for CCR7. None of the donors, who were healthy HIV-negative adults, had recently had acute infections or vaccinations. Nashville, Tennessee was home to all donors, each a Caucasian adult. V usage is TRBV6-5 and J usage is TRBJ2-7; D might be TRBD1 (5 bases). The TCR comes from a man between 18 and 29 years old in good health. Some clones in this sample may be carry-over from other donors' samples. Sequenced material: naive CD8+ T cells from PBMCs. This chain's CDR3 is CASSYGQGHEQYF. CDR3 DNA: TGTGCCAGCAGTTACGGGCAGGGCCACGAGCAGTACTTC.